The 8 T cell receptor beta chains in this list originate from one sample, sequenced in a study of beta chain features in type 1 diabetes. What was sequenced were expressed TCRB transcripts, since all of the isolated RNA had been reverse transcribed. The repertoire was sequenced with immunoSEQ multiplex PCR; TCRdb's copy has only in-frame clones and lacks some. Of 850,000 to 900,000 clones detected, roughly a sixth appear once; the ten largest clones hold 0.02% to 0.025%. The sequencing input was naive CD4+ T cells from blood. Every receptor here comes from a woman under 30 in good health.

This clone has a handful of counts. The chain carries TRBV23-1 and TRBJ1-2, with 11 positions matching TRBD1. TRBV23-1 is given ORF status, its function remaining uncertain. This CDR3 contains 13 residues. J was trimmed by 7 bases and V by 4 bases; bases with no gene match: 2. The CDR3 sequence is CASSLGQGAGYTF. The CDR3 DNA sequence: TGCGCCAGCAGTCTAGGACAGGGGGCTGGCTACACCTTC.

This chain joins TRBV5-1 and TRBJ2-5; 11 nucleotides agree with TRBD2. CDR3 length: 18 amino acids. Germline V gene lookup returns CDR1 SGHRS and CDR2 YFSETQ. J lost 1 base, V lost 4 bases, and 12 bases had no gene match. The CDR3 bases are TGCGCCAGCAGCGTAGTAGTCTCCGGGACTAGCGGCCAAGAGACCCAGTACTTC. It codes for CASSVVVSGTSGQETQYF.

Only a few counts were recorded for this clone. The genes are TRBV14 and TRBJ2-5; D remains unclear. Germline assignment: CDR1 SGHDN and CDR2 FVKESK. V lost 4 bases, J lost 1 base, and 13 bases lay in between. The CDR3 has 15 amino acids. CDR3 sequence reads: CASSRLLAAQETQYF. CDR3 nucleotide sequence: TGTGCCAGCAGCCGTCTGTTGGCAGCCCAAGAGACCCAGTACTTC.

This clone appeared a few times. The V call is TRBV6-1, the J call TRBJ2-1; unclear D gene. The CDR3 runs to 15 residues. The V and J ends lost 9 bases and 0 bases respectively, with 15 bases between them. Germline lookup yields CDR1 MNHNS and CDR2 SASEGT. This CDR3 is CASRSILGSYNEQFF. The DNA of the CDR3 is TGTGCCAGTAGATCGATCCTCGGCTCCTACAATGAGCAGTTCTTC.

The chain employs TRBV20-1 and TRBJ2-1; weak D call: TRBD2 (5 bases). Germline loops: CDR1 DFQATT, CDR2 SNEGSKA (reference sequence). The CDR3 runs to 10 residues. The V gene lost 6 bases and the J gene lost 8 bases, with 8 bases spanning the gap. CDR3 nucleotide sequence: TGCAGTGCCGAGAGGGATGAGCAGTTCTTC. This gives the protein CSAERDEQFF.

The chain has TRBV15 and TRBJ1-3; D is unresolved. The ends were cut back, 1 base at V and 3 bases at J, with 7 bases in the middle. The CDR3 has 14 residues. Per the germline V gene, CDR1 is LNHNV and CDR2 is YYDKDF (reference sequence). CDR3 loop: CATSRVGYGNTIYF. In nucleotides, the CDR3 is TGTGCCACCAGCAGAGTAGGGTATGGAAACACCATATATTTT. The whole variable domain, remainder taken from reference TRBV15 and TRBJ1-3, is DAMVIQNPRYQVTQFGKPVTLSCSQTLNHNVMYWYQQKSSQAPKLLFHYYDKDFNNEADTPDNFQSRRPNTSFCFLDIRSPGLGDTAMYLCATSRVGYGNTIYFGEGSWLTVV.

The CDR3 loop reads CASNPGSAGETQYF. For the CDR3, the DNA is TGTGCCAGTAATCCGGGGAGCGCGGGAGAGACCCAGTACTTC. This rearrangement joins TRBV19 to TRBJ2-5, with D maybe TRBD2 (5 bases). Per the germline V gene, CDR1 is LNHDA and CDR2 is SQIVND (reference sequence). This CDR3 has 14 residues. Trimming took off 7 bases at V and 4 bases at J, with 16 bases between the two ends.

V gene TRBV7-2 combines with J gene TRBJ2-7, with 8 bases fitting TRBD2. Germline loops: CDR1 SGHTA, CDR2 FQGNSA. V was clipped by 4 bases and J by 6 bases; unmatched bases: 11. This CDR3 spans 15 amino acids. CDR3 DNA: TGTGCCAGCAGCTGGAGTAGCGGGAACTTGGGCGAGCAGTACTTC. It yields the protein CASSWSSGNLGEQYF.